This T cell receptor beta chain was retrieved from a study of T cell changes during pregnancy in multiple sclerosis. The ends lost 4 bases at V and 3 bases at J; junction bases unmatched: 16. The germline V gene encodes CDR1 LGHNA and CDR2 YNFKEQ. This CDR3 has 18 amino acids. Libraries were prepared by immunoSEQ multiplex PCR; TCRdb keeps only in-frame clonotypes and omits some of them. This table holds more than 70,000 clones, 91% found once. This TCR derives from a female donor in good health, enrolled as a control in a pregnancy study. The J gene is TRBJ2-3, the V gene TRBV4-2; 7 bases align to TRBD2. Sequenced material: peripheral blood, taken after pregnancy. CDR3 nucleotide sequence: TGTGCCAGCAGCCCCCTTCAAGCGGCGGTGGGGGGGACAGATACGCAGTATTTT. Protein sequence: CASSPLQAAVGGTDTQYF.